This entry concerns a single TCR beta chain. What it recognizes is unknown. With 60 Vbeta and 13 Jbeta primers, the PCR was carried out. The protocol was immunoSEQ multiplex PCR, while the TCRdb copy is restricted to in-frame clones and leaves out a portion. The sample lists about 200,000 clones; 70% to 90% were seen once. This record belongs to a study of cytomegalovirus exposure and HLA in healthy donors. Study findings and constraints: In an earlier analysis, productive rearrangement rates for most beta V segments clustered near 87% or 30%. Several of the most significant clusters were apparently associated with common viral pathogens in a later analysis. Later work found that TCR association rates differed between HLA loci; DRB1 had the most and HLA-C the fewest.

The CDR3 is 15 amino acids. Germline V CDR1 and CDR2: SGHTS, YDEGEE. V lost 6 bases, J lost 4 bases, and 13 bases stayed unmatched. Material for sequencing was PBMCs. The chain couples TRBV5-8 to TRBJ2-7, with 7 bases fitting TRBD1. The origin of this receptor is a man aged 30 to 45 in good health and CMV-seronegative. The CDR3 sequence is CASKLRDSEFYEQYF. CDR3 bases: TGTGCCAGCAAATTACGGGACAGTGAATTTTACGAGCAGTACTTC.